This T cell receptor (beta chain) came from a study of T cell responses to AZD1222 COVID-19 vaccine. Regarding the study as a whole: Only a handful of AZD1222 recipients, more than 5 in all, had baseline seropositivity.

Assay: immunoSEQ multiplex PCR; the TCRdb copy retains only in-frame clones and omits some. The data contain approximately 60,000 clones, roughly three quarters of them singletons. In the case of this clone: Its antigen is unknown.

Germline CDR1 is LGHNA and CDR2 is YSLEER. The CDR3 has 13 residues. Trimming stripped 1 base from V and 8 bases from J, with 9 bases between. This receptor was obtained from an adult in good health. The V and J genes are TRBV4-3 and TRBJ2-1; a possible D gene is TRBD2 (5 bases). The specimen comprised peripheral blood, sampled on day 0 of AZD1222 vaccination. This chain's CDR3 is CASSQGRTDEQFF. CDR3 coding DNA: TGCGCCAGCAGCCAAGGGAGGACCGATGAGCAGTTCTTC.